There are a few counts of the clone carrying this T cell receptor (beta chain). Its antigen is as yet unknown. A v3.0 immunoSEQ assay was performed at survey level. Only in-frame clones appear in the TCRdb table, and some are missing; sequencing was by immunoSEQ multiplex PCR. The table shows 24,000 or so clones, with 85% occurring only once. This sample is part of a study of long-term antiretroviral therapy in people with HIV. Study overall: About a decade before 2015, the earliest samples were taken when ART was typically delayed. Regarding the study as a whole: The clones with expansion before ART were dominant in the repertoire at all time points.

PBMC samples from each donor numbered at least one pre-ART and at least two post-ART. The cryopreserved samples used held roughly 0.85-10 million PBMC prior to extraction of DNA. The germline CDR1 and CDR2 sequences are SGHRS and YFSETQ. This CDR3 comprises 15 residues. The ends were cut back, 4 bases at V and 9 bases at J, with 17 bases in the middle. The genes are TRBV5-1 and TRBJ1-6; the D gene is possibly TRBD1 (5 bases). The TCR was taken from a middle-aged man with HIV. Source: unsorted PBMCs, taken 2.3 years after starting antiretroviral therapy. CDR3 sequence reads: CASSPQPGTTSPLHF. CDR3 DNA sequence: TGCGCCAGCAGCCCGCAGCCGGGGACGACTTCACCCCTCCACTTT.